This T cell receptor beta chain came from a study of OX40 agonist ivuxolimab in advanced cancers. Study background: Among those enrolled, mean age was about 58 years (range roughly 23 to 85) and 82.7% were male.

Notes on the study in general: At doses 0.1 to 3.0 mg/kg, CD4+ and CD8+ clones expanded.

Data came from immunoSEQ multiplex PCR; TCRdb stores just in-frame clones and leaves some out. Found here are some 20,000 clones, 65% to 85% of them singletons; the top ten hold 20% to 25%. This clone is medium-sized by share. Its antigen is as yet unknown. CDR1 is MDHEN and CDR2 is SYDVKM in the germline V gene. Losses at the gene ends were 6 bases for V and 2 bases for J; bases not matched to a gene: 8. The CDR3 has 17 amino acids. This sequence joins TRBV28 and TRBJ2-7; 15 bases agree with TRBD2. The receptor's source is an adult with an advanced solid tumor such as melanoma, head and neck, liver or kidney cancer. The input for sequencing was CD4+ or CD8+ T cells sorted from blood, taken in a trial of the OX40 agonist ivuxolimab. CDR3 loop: CASSTGTSGGPPYEQYF. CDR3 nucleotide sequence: TGTGCCAGCAGCACCGGGACTAGCGGGGGGCCTCCCTACGAGCAGTACTTC.